This T cell receptor (beta chain) appears in the sequencing data of a study of blood T cell repertoires in COVID-19. Overall study: Acute and convalescent COVID-19 specimens originated in the United States, Italy and Spain.

Profiling relied on immunoSEQ multiplex PCR, and the TCRdb table lists in-frame clones only, not all of them. This sample has a few hundred thousand clones, with approximately 86% found just once. This CDR3 contains 13 residues. Trimming cost V 3 bases and J 1 base, with 9 bases left between them. Germline assignment: CDR1 SQVTM and CDR2 ANQGSEA. Membership in each cohort depended on participant-reported clinical history. This clonotype originated in a woman in her 30s who had been exposed to COVID-19. V usage is TRBV29-1 and J usage is TRBJ1-1; D not certain. The sample taken for sequencing was PBMCs or T cells enriched from blood (not recorded which). CDR3 in amino acids: CSVDGLSNTEAFF. The CDR3 DNA follows: TGCAGCGTTGATGGGCTATCGAACACTGAAGCTTTCTTT.